In its sample, the clone carrying this T cell receptor beta chain was seen once. Its antigen is not known. The CDR3 is made up of 13 amino acids. Trimming removed 6 bases from V and 1 base from J; junction bases left unmatched: 2. Germline V gives CDR1 MDHEN, CDR2 SYDVKM. The sample originates from a study of cytomegalovirus exposure and HLA in healthy donors. PCR involved 60 Vbeta and 13 Jbeta primers. The repertoire was sequenced with immunoSEQ multiplex PCR; TCRdb's copy has only in-frame clones and lacks some. The sample yields 100,000 to 150,000 clones, around 80% seen once. Whole-study results and caveats: TCR beta V- and J-gene trimming, according to a later analysis, was linked to a missense DCLRE1C variant. Only CMV serostatus was available as immune exposure information.

This TCR was recovered from a female donor in good health and CMV-seronegative. This chain connects TRBV28 to TRBJ2-7; 8 bases line up with TRBD2. The specimen was PBMCs. The CDR3 spells CASRGGRSYEQYF. The CDR3 DNA is TGTGCCAGCAGAGGCGGGAGGTCCTACGAGCAGTACTTC.